The 22 T cell receptor beta chains below all came from one sample that was sequenced in a study of monozygotic twins with inflammatory bowel disease. From the 5' RACE reads, TCRdb lists one entry per CDR3 protein and no DNA. The sample includes fewer than 400,000 distinct CDR3 sequences. Sequencing used blood. The receptors come from a human donor with ulcerative colitis or Crohn's disease, or a healthy co-twin of an affected twin (not recorded which).

The genes are TRBV6-2 or TRBV6-3 and TRBJ2-7. This CDR3 has 14 residues. Germline CDR1 reads MNHEY; CDR2 reads SVGEGT. The chain's CDR3 is CASNLRGSPYEQYF.

The chain is built from TRBV12-5 and TRBJ2-3; lacking DNA, the TRBD2 call made by TCRdb goes unchecked. The CDR3 consists of 16 residues. The germline V gene has CDR1 LGHNT and CDR2 FRNRAP. The CDR3 spells CASGLGPLGTSDTQYF.

CDR3 region: CSVEDRPLLAEQETQYF. This chain joins TRBV29-1 and TRBJ2-5; TCRdb indicates TRBD2, and absent DNA this call remains unverified. The CDR3 covers 17 residues. Per the germline V gene, CDR1 is SQVTM and CDR2 is ANQGSEA. Looking up the rest from reference TRBV29-1 and TRBJ2-5 gives the full variable domain: SAVISQKPSRDICQRGTSLTIQCQVDSQVTMMFWYRQQPGQSLTLIATANQGSEATYESGFVIDKFPISRPNLTFSTLTVSNMSPEDSSIYLCSVEDRPLLAEQETQYFGPGTRLLVL.

CDR3 amino acids: CASSLYSGTSRETQYF. The rearrangement links TRBV5-1 to TRBJ2-5; absent DNA, TCRdb's TRBD2 call cannot be checked. This CDR3 comprises 16 residues. Germline V gene data show CDR1 as SGHRS and CDR2 as YFSETQ.

V usage is TRBV5-5 and J usage is TRBJ2-1; TCRdb calls TRBD1, which cannot be checked without DNA. CDR1 and CDR2 (germline): SGHKS, YYEKEE (reference sequence). The CDR3 spans 15 residues. The CDR3: CASSTGTISYNEQFF.

The chain uses TRBV6-1 and TRBJ2-7; TCRdb returns TRBD1, unconfirmable since there is no DNA. Germline CDR1 reads MNHNS; CDR2 reads SASEGT. The CDR3 covers 12 residues. The CDR3 spells CASRDRDYEQYF.

The rearrangement joins TRBV12-3 or TRBV12-4 to TRBJ1-2. This CDR3 spans 12 amino acids. CDR3 sequence: CASSLLDRGYTF.

The chain combines TRBV5-4 with TRBJ2-3; TCRdb picks TRBD2, but there is no DNA to check that call. This CDR3 has 17 amino acids. Germline V lookup: CDR1 SGHNT, CDR2 YYREEE (reference sequence). CDR3: CASSLAVASASTDTQYF.

This chain links TRBV24-1 with TRBJ1-2. The CDR3 is 15 residues long. CDR1 is KGHDR, CDR2 SFDVKD, per germline. This chain's CDR3 is CATSDGRGSNYGYTF.

This sequence joins TRBV5-5 and TRBJ1-2; checking the TCRdb D call of TRBD1 is not possible without DNA. CDR1 and CDR2 from the germline V gene are SGHKS and YYEKEE (reference sequence). CDR3 length: 14 amino acids. The CDR3 here is CASSATTVPGGYTF.

The V and J genes are TRBV12-3 or TRBV12-4 and TRBJ2-1; TCRdb's D call, TRBD2, is unchecked because there is no DNA. The CDR3 is 14 amino acids. The CDR3 region is CASSSGLPKNEQFF.

This chain uses TRBV20-1 with TRBJ1-5; TCRdb names TRBD1, which stays unverified in the absence of DNA. Germline CDR1 and CDR2: DFQATT and SNEGSKA (reference sequence). The CDR3 totals 16 residues. CDR3 loop: CSARDPSGGANQPQHF.

V and J are TRBV5-4 and TRBJ1-1. This CDR3 comprises 13 residues. Germline V gives CDR1 SGHNT, CDR2 YYREEE (reference sequence). The CDR3 is CASSNTENTEAFF.

The chain joins TRBV29-1 to TRBJ2-1; lacking DNA, the TRBD2 call made by TCRdb goes unchecked. Germline V lookup: CDR1 SQVTM, CDR2 ANQGSEA. The CDR3 contains 11 residues. CDR3 protein: CSVDSGGYVFF.

The rearrangement links TRBV4-3 to TRBJ2-2; checking the TCRdb D call of TRBD1 is not possible without DNA. The V gene's germline CDR1 is LGHNA and CDR2 YSLEER. CDR3 size: 17 residues. CDR3 amino acids: CASSPLAFGGSTGELFF.

The chain recombines TRBV11-2 with TRBJ1-1; TCRdb picks TRBD1, but there is no DNA to check that call. This CDR3 has 15 residues. Looked up from germline, CDR1 is SGHAT and CDR2 is FQNNGV. The CDR3 sequence is CASSPRTVLNTEAFF.

V gene TRBV12-3 or TRBV12-4 combines with J gene TRBJ2-7; TCRdb reports TRBD1, a call that lacks DNA to check it against. This CDR3 has 16 residues. This CDR3 reads CASSLQIWGGQGEQYF.

J is TRBJ2-1 and V is TRBV6-1; TCRdb lists TRBD2, though no DNA is available to test this call. The CDR3 is 15 residues long. The germline V gene has CDR1 MNHNS and CDR2 SASEGT. Here the CDR3 reads CASSHPGLVSAEQFF.

V gene TRBV7-2 combines with J gene TRBJ2-7. Germline V gene data show CDR1 as SGHTA and CDR2 as FQGNSA. The CDR3 loop spans 15 amino acids. The CDR3 region is CASSVNPGGVYEQYF.

The chain joins TRBV7-9 to TRBJ2-1; TCRdb returns TRBD2, unconfirmable since there is no DNA. The CDR3 sequence is 14 residues long. Germline lookup yields CDR1 SEHNR and CDR2 FQNEAQ (reference sequence). The CDR3 sequence: CASSLTGEYNEQFF. Looking up the rest from reference TRBV7-9 and TRBJ2-1 gives the full variable domain: DTGVSQNPRHKITKRGQNVTFRCDPISEHNRLYWYRQTLGQGPEFLTYFQNEAQLEKSRLLSDRFSAERPKGSFSTLEIQRTEQGDSAMYLCASSLTGEYNEQFFGPGTRLTVL.

The chain joins TRBV11-1 to TRBJ2-1; with no DNA, the TCRdb D assignment of TRBD1 cannot be verified. From germline, CDR1 is SGHAT and CDR2 FQDESV (reference sequence). The CDR3 has 16 residues. This CDR3 is CASRPKTGHSYNEQFF.

The genes are TRBV28 and TRBJ2-3; lacking DNA, the TRBD2 call made by TCRdb goes unchecked. Germline CDR1 and CDR2: MDHEN and SYDVKM. The CDR3 totals 17 residues. The CDR3 protein is CASSSGGSGESTDTQYF.